This T cell receptor (beta chain) was profiled in a study of shared T cell receptors in the human thymus. Method: immunoSEQ multiplex PCR; TCRdb's copy keeps in-frame clones and lacks some. This sample yields about 610,000 clones, of which more than 75% are seen a single time; 0.01% belongs to the top ten. With 4 bases clipped from V and 8 bases from J, the junction kept 13 bases outside the gene matches. The CDR3 runs 16 residues. Germline CDR1 is SEHNR and CDR2 is FQNEAQ (reference sequence). These sequences were also reported in another study, on human thymus T cells. That source reports: Donor material was obtained from healthy Finnish infants undergoing corrective surgery for congenital heart defects.

V and J are TRBV7-9 and TRBJ2-1, with 8 bases matching TRBD2. The sequence was collected from a boy less than two years old with a congenital heart defect. The sample consisted of thymocytes. CDR3 sequence (DNA): TGTGCCAGCAGCTCTCCCACTAGCGGTGAGTTGTATGAGCAGTTCTTC. It translates to CASSSPTSGELYEQFF.